The clone carrying this T cell receptor (beta chain) appeared many times. This entry is derived from a study of regulatory T cells in long-lasting Graves disease. Study context: The study enrolled newly diagnosed Graves' patients on antithyroid drugs under 3 months.

TCR beta libraries were built with iRepertoire HTBI primers and Arm-PCR of CDR3 regions. MiXCR was run by TCRdb on the multiplex PCR reads, yielding one entry per CDR3 protein. The sample consists of roughly 360,000 distinct CDR3 sequences, 10% to 15% of them appearing once. As to time point: newly diagnosed GD, antithyroid drugs for less than 3 months. The authors made the TCR library using RNA they extracted from PBMCs. EDTA tubes held 8 to 10 milliliters of peripheral blood from each patient. The germline V and J ends were trimmed by 4 bases and 7 bases, with 10 bases remaining between them. The germline V gene has CDR1 LGHDT and CDR2 YNNKEL (reference sequence). The CDR3 has 13 amino acids. This sample also belongs to another study, concerning T cells in Graves' hyperthyroidism and ophthalmopathy.

V is TRBV3-1 and J is TRBJ1-4; D uncertain. Sequencing was performed on peripheral blood mononuclear cells (PBMCs), taken at new diagnosis, from a patient treated with antithyroid drugs. The receptor comes from a young woman with Graves disease. The CDR3 DNA sequence: TGTGCCAGCAGCCCTAAAGGGAGTGAAAAACTGTTTTTT. This sequence encodes CASSPKGSEKLFF.